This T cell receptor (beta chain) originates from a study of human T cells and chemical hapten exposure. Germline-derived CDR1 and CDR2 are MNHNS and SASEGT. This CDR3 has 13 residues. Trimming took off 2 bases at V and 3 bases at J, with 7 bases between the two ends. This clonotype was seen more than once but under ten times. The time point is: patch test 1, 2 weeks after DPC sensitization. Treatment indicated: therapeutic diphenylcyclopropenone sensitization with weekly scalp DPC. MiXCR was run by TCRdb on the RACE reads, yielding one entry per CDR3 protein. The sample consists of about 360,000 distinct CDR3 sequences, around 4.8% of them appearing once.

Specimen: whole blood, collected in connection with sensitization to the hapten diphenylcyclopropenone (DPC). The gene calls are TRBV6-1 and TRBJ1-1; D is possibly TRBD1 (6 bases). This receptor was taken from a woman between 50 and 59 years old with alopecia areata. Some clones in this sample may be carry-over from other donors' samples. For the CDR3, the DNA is TGTGCCAGCAGTGAACAGGGGCACACTGAAGCTTTCTTT. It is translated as CASSEQGHTEAFF.